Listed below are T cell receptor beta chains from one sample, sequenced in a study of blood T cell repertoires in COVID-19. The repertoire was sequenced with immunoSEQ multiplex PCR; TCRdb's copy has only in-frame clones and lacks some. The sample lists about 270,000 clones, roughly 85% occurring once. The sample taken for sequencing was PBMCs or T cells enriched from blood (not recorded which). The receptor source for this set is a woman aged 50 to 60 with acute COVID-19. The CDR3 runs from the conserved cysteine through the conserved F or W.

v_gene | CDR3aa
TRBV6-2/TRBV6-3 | CASSLDRVKTEAFF
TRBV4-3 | CASSPRGSYNEQFF
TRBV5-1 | CASSLPQGAEAFF
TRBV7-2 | CASSSGQGRGGYTF
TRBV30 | CACPTPRGFDSPLHF
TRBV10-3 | CAISELERGRYGYTF
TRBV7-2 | CASKEWGVNTEAFF
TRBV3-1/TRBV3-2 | CASSVPTSGGSSYNEQFF
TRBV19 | CASSINREGGYTF
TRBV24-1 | CATSDQDSSYGYTF
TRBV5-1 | CASSSGTPLATGELFF
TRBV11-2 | CASSLAFPGNYGYTF